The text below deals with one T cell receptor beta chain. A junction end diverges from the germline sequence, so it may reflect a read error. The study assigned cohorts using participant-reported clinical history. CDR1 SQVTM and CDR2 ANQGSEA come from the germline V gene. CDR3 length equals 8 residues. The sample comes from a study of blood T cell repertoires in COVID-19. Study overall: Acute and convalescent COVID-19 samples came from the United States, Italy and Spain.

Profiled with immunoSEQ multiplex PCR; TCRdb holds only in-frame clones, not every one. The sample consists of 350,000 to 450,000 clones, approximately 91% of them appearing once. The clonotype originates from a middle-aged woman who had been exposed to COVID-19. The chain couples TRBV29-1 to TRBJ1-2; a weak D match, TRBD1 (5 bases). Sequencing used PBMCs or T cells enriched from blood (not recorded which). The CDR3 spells CSVEGGDF. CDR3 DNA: TGCAGCGTTGAAGGGGGGGACTTC. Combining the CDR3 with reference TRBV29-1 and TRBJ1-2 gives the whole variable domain SAVISQKPSRDICQRGTSLTIQCQVDSQVTMMFWYRQQPGQSLTLIATANQGSEATYESGFVIDKFPISRPNLTFSTLTVSNMSPEDSSIYLCSVEGGDFGSGTRLTVV.